Sequencing of this T cell receptor beta chain was carried out in a study of cytomegalovirus exposure and HLA in healthy donors. Remarks on this clone: Its antigen remains unknown.

Primers for the PCR totalled 60 Vbeta and 13 Jbeta. The authors' processing: As a later analysis found, there were tens of millions of unique TCR beta chains, of which around 10 million were shared. Method: immunoSEQ multiplex PCR; TCRdb's copy keeps in-frame clones and lacks some. The DNA gave D and trimming, while V, J and clone size come from that table. The data show around 190,000 clones, approximately 80% seen once. The CDR3 covers 12 residues. V lost 4 bases to trimming and J lost 3 bases, with 7 bases between them. CDR1 and CDR2 (germline): SGHKS, YYEKEE (reference sequence). Study-wide findings and caveats: Most of the TCR beta V segments (in an earlier analysis) were productive either about 87% or about 30% of the time. The authors later linked a missense DCLRE1C variant to TCR beta V- and J-gene trimming.

The sequenced sample was PBMCs. The source is a woman aged 30 to 39 in good health and CMV-seropositive. The chain carries TRBV5-5 and TRBJ1-1; D is undetermined. The CDR3 here is CASSKADTEAFF. CDR3 nucleotide sequence: TGTGCCAGCAGCAAAGCGGACACTGAAGCTTTCTTT. The full variable domain, in which reference TRBV5-5 and TRBJ1-1 provide the parts outside the CDR3, is DAGVTQSPTHLIKTRGQQVTLRCSPISGHKSVSWYQQVLGQGPQFIFQYYEKEERGRGNFPDRFSARQFPNYSSELNVNALLLGDSALYLCASSKADTEAFFGQGTRLTVV.